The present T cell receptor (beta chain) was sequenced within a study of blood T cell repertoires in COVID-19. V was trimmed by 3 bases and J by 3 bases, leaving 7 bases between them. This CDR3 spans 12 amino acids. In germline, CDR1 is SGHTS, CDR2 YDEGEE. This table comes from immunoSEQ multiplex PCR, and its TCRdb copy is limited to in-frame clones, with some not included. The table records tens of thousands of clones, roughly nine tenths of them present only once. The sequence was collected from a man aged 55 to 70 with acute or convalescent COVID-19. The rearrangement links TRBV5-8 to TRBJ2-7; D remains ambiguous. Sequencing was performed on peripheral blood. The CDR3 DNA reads TGTGCCAGCAGCTCGGTTGGCTACGAGCAGTACTTC. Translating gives CASSSVGYEQYF. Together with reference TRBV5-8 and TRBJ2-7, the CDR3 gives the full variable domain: EAGVTQSPTHLIKTRGQQATLRCSPISGHTSVYWYQQALGLGLQFLLWYDEGEERNRGNFPPRFSGRQFPNYSSELNVNALELEDSALYLCASSSVGYEQYFGPGTRLTVT.